This TCR beta chain was identified during a study of blood T cell repertoires in COVID-19. Overall study context: The analysed material was cDNA or gDNA that came from T cells, B-cell-depleted T cells, or PBMCs.

This table comes from immunoSEQ multiplex PCR, and its TCRdb copy is limited to in-frame clones, with some not included. The data show about 120,000 clones, approximately 90% seen once. Trimming cost V 1 base and J 2 bases, with 12 bases left between them. The CDR3 is 15 amino acids. Per the germline V gene, CDR1 is SEHNR and CDR2 is FQNEAQ (reference sequence). Material for sequencing was peripheral blood. J is TRBJ2-7 and V is TRBV7-9, with D possibly being TRBD2 (6 bases). This clonotype originated in a woman aged 50 to 60 with acute or convalescent COVID-19. The CDR3: CASSLVGGWPYEQYF. DNA for the CDR3: TGTGCCAGCAGCTTAGTCGGAGGGTGGCCCTACGAGCAGTACTTC.